In this sample, the clone carrying this T cell receptor (beta chain) turned up a few times. The antigen remains undetermined. This sample stems from a study of beta chain features in type 1 diabetes. Study-wide background: In age, gender and cell yields, patients were similar to healthy donors. All samples combined gave about 100 million sorted cells for examination.

Regarding the study as a whole: For Type 1 diabetes patients, all four CD4+ subsets carried TCRB CDR3s that were moderately but significantly shorter.

The CDR3 sequence is 16 residues long. The germline V gene encodes CDR1 SNHLY and CDR2 FYNNEI. V shed 5 bases, J shed 1 base, and the junction held 10 bases outside the gene matches. Stem cell-like memory, regulatory, central memory and naive CD4+ cells were sorted via CD45RO/CCR7/CD25/CD127/CD95/CD27. The study reverse transcribed the entire isolated RNA, so it sequenced expressed TCRB transcripts. Using immunoSEQ multiplex PCR, the repertoire was profiled, and TCRdb retains in-frame clones only, with some absent. The sample yields some 160,000 clones, approximately 9.1% seen once. Sequencing was performed on central memory CD4+ T cells from blood. The receptor comes from a woman aged 25 to 39 with type 1 diabetes. The chain links TRBV2 to TRBJ2-5; TRBD2 matches at 7 bases. CDR3 DNA: TGTGCCAGCAGTCCTACCTACTCTAGCGGCCAAGAGACCCAGTACTTC. Protein product: CASSPTYSSGQETQYF.